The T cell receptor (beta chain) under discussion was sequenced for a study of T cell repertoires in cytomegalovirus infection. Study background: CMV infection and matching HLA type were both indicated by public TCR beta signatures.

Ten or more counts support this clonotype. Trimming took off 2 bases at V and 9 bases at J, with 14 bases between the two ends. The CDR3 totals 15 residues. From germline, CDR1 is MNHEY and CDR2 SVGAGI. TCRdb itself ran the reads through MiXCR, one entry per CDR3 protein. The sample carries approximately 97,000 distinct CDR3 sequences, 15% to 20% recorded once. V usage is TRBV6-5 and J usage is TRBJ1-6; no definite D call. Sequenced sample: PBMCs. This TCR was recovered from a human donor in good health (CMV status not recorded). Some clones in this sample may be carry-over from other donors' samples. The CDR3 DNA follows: TGTGCCAGCAGTTACGGTGGCCTAGGCGGTTCACCCCTCCACTTT. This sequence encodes CASSYGGLGGSPLHF.